This note documents a single T cell receptor (beta chain) sequence. The CDR3 sequence is 13 residues long. Trimming shortened V by 6 bases and J by 0 bases, and 7 bases separated the two germline ends. The germline gives CDR1 MDHEN, CDR2 SYDVKM. These data are taken from a study of blood T cell repertoires in COVID-19. Study-level information: Specimens from acute and convalescent COVID-19 originated in the United States, Italy and Spain. PBMCs, B-cell-depleted T cells, or T cells provided the cDNA or gDNA that made up the material.

Source study methods: Reference gene primer amplification in the assay estimated nucleated cell counts. Using immunoSEQ multiplex PCR, the repertoire was profiled, and TCRdb retains in-frame clones only, with some absent. V and J calls and clone size are those listed in that table; D and trimming were worked out from the DNA. This sample has some 400,000 clones, with around 84% found just once. The rearrangement joins TRBV28 to TRBJ2-3; no reliable D call. The sequenced material came from peripheral blood. This sequence originates from a human donor in a cohort sampled during active COVID-19. In DNA form, the CDR3 reads TGTGCCAGCAGCCTCTATAGCACAGATACGCAGTATTTT. Protein: CASSLYSTDTQYF.